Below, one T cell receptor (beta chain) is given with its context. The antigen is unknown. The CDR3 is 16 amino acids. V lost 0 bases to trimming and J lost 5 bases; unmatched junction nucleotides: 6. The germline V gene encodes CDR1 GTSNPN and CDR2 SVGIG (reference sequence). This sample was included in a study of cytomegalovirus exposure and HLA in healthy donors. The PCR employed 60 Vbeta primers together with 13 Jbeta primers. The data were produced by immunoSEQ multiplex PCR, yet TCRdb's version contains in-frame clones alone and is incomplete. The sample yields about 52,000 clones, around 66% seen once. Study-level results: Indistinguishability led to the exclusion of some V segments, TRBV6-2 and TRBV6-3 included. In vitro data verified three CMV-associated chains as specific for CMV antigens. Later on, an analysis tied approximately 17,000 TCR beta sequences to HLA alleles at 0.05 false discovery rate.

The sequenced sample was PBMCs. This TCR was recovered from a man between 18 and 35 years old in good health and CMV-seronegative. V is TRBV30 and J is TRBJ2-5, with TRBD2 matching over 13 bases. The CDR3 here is CAWSVLAGGPGETQYF. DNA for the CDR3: TGTGCCTGGAGTGTACTAGCGGGAGGGCCCGGGGAGACCCAGTACTTC.